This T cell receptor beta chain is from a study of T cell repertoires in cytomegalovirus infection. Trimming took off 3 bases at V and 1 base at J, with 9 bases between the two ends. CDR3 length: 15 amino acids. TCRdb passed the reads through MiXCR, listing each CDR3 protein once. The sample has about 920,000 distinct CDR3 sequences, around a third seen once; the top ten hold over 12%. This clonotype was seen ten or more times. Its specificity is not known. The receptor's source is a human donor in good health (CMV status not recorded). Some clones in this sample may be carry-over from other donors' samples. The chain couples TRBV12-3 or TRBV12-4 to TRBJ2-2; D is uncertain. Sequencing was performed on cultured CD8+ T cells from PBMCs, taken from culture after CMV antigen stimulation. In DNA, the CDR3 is TGTGCCAGCAGTTTCTGGTCAGGGAACACCGGGGAGCTGTTTTTT. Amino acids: CASSFWSGNTGELFF.